This T cell receptor (beta chain) was sequenced for a study of blood T cell repertoires in COVID-19 (dated by TCRdb to 2018 to 2021). Concerning the study at large: The collaborator samples originated in the United States, Italy and Spain and spanned the acute and convalescent phases of COVID-19. The material from the prospective study consisted of cDNA or gDNA derived from T cells, B-cell-depleted T cells, or PBMCs. Deeply sampled blood TCRbeta repertoires from subjects exposed to, actively infected with, or recovered from COVID-19 were included in the dataset. A freely available public database, intended as a resource for researchers studying the immune response to SARS-CoV-2, is where the repertoires were released. The samples were drawn from two sources: the first 160 participants of the ongoing ImmuneRACE study, and 950 to 1,500 subjects contributed by 6 global collaborators. Where available, HLA class I and class II types were taken from metadata supplied by the sample provider and were not determined by assay-based typing. The sample metadata nearly always contained a de-identified subject ID, COVID-19 status, age in years and sex.

What the work shows at the level of the full study, not this receptor alone: Clinical and demographic metadata were provided uncurated, with the amount varying by source and participant.

Turning to this clone: Its antigen has not been determined. Per-base quality was not reported, and no clone a single base away is much larger than it.

TCRbeta CDR3 regions were amplified from genomic DNA by means of the immunoSEQ Assay, a bias-controlled multiplex PCR. Per the source publication's procedure: The number of nucleated cells in each sample was estimated by amplification of reference gene primers within the assay. To quantify the absolute abundance of each unique TCRbeta CDR3 rearrangement, sequence reads were collapsed and filtered. Productive Simpson clonality was computed per sample as the square root of Simpson's diversity index over productive rearrangements. TCRdb carries this immuneACCESS record with in-frame sequences only. Its versions omit some clonotypes, under half of them owing to an unresolved V gene in the studies checked, with the rest unexplained. V and J calls and clone size follow that table, whereas D and trimming were derived from the DNA. A total of around 150,000 clones appear in this sample, 65% to 90% of them only once. 3% to 4% of the sample comes from the top ten.

There are 16 amino acids in the CDR3, from cysteine to phenylalanine inclusive. Only the CDR3 region is kept as DNA, spanning 48 bases read in frame from base 1. Germline trimming amounts to 1 base on V and 4 bases on J, with 4 as the count of junction bases outside the gene matches. CDR1 SGHTA and CDR2 FQGNSA were looked up in the germline V gene. The collaborating institutions used their own protocols to collect whole blood in K2EDTA tubes. For TCRbeta analysis, collaborators shipped samples in one of three forms: frozen whole blood, isolated PBMCs, or DNA extracted from either of those sample types.

The chain links TRBV7-2 with TRBJ2-6; 7 of the junction bases match TRBD2. Sample: peripheral blood. This receptor was identified in a man in his 70s with acute or convalescent COVID-19. CDR3 loop: CASSLDTGGGANVLTF. The DNA sequence follows: TGTGCCAGCAGCTTAGACACGGGAGGAGGGGCCAACGTCCTGACTTTC.